This T cell receptor beta chain was sequenced in a study of cytomegalovirus exposure and HLA in healthy donors. 60 Vbeta and 13 Jbeta primers were used in PCR. Only in-frame clones appear in the TCRdb table, and some are missing; sequencing was by immunoSEQ multiplex PCR. Of 100,000 or so clones in the sample, over 65% were seen once. From germline, CDR1 is SEHNR and CDR2 FQNEAQ (reference sequence). The length of the CDR3 is 15 residues. Deletions cut 0 bases from V and 4 bases from J, with 9 bases between. Comments on this clone: Its matching antigen is unknown.

Study-wide points: According to a later analysis, donors in an Asian-associated ancestry cluster reportedly had fewer N-insertions than the approximately 670-donor mean. Later on, an analysis found that several of the most significant clusters appeared to be linked to common viral pathogens, which included parvovirus B19. Highly shared sequence variants in one cluster were likely a sequencing artifact.

The receptor was derived from a human donor in good health. The V and J genes are TRBV7-9 and TRBJ2-2, with D tentatively TRBD1 (6 bases). Sequences were obtained from PBMCs. The CDR3 here is CASSLAGTITGELFF. The CDR3 nucleotides are TGTGCCAGCAGCTTAGCCGGGACAATCACCGGGGAGCTGTTTTTT.